The 32 T cell receptor beta chains below all came from one sample that was sequenced in a study of blood T cell repertoires in COVID-19. TCRdb keeps only in-frame clones here, not all; method: immunoSEQ multiplex PCR. Among some 240,000 clones listed, about 87% were seen once. Sequenced: peripheral blood. These receptor sequences come from a woman aged 65 to 85 with COVID-19, enrolled during active disease.

This rearrangement joins TRBV13 to TRBJ2-5; perhaps TRBD1 as D (6 bases). This CDR3 comprises 15 residues. The germline V gene encodes CDR1 PRHDT and CDR2 FYEKMQ (reference sequence). V was shortened by 4 bases and J by 2 bases, with 14 bases between the two germline ends. The CDR3 DNA follows: TGTGCCAGCAGCTCGGACAGAAACTCGCAAGAGACCCAGTACTTC. Translating it yields CASSSDRNSQETQYF.

On this clone: Distinct nucleotide sequences in the sample also encode this CDR3. The rearrangement uses TRBV3-1 (or the pseudogene TRBV3-2) and TRBJ1-3; D is unresolved. This CDR3 contains 15 residues. The V gene lost 1 base and the J gene lost 0 bases, with 7 bases spanning the gap. Germline V gene sequence: CDR1 LGHDT, CDR2 YNNKEL (reference sequence). CDR3 protein: CASSQVTGSGNTIYF. The DNA of the CDR3 is TGTGCCAGCAGCCAAGTTACGGGCTCTGGAAACACCATATATTTT.

The J gene is TRBJ2-1, the V gene TRBV19; 8 nucleotides line up with TRBD2. Unmatched junction bases numbered 5, after V lost 10 bases and J lost 3 bases. The germline CDR1 and CDR2 sequences are LNHDA and SQIVND (reference sequence). This CDR3 region has 13 residues. In nucleotides, the CDR3 is TGTGCCACCTACAGCGGGAGCTACAATGAGCAGTTCTTC. Protein product: CATYSGSYNEQFF. The whole variable domain, remainder taken from reference TRBV19 and TRBJ2-1, is DGGITQSPKYLFRKEGQNVTLSCEQNLNHDAMYWYRQDPGQGLRLIYYSQIVNDFQKGDIAEGYSVSREKKESFPLTVTSAQKNPTAFYLCATYSGSYNEQFFGPGTRLTVL.

The chain links TRBV30 to TRBJ1-1; a weak D match, TRBD1 (6 bases). Between the trimmed V and J ends, which lost 1 base and 5 bases, there was a span of 8 bases. This CDR3 is 12 amino acids long. In germline, CDR1 is GTSNPN, CDR2 SVGIG (reference sequence). The CDR3 sequence is CAWSAQGTEAFF. In DNA form, the CDR3 reads TGTGCCTGGAGTGCTCAGGGGACTGAAGCTTTCTTT.

The chain recombines TRBV28 with TRBJ2-5; TRBD1 aligns across 7 bases. Germline values: CDR1 MDHEN, CDR2 SYDVKM. Trimming took 5 bases from V and 2 from J; bases not matched to a gene: 5. There are 14 residues in the CDR3. Written as DNA, the CDR3 is TGTGCCAGCAGTGTAGGGACAGATCAAGAGACCCAGTACTTC. It specifies CASSVGTDQETQYF.

This chain's CDR3 is CASSDPGQGAFF. In DNA, the CDR3 is TGTGCCAGCAGTGATCCGGGACAGGGAGCTTTCTTT. V gene TRBV3-1 (or the pseudogene TRBV3-2) combines with J gene TRBJ1-1; 9 nucleotides line up with TRBD1. After removal of 6 bases from V and 10 bases from J, the junction contained 6 bases not matched to a gene. CDR3 length: 12 amino acids. Germline CDR1 and CDR2: LGHDT and YNNKEL (reference sequence).

This chain uses TRBV7-2 with TRBJ2-7, with a tentative D call TRBD1 (6 bases). Germline V gene lookup returns CDR1 SGHTA and CDR2 FQGNSA. Trimming shortened V by 5 bases and J by 4 bases, and 12 bases separated the two germline ends. The CDR3 covers 13 residues. The CDR3 spells CASSHGGQYEQYF. CDR3 DNA sequence: TGTGCCAGCAGCCACGGCGGACAGTACGAGCAGTACTTC.

The J gene is TRBJ1-5, the V gene TRBV19; 12 bases are a match to TRBD1. Germline V gives CDR1 LNHDA, CDR2 SQIVND (reference sequence). The CDR3 sequence is 16 residues long. V was clipped by 5 bases and J by 6 bases; unmatched bases: 8. The CDR3 DNA sequence: TGTGCCAGTAGTCACCGGGACAGGGGGCTTGGTCAGCCCCAGCATTTT. Its protein product is CASSHRDRGLGQPQHF.

The chain couples TRBV3-1 (or the pseudogene TRBV3-2) to TRBJ2-3; D remains ambiguous. Germline values: CDR1 LGHDT, CDR2 YNNKEL (reference sequence). Between the trimmed V and J ends, which lost 1 base and 2 bases, there was a span of 7 bases. The CDR3 sequence is 14 residues long. CDR3 in DNA: TGTGCCAGCAGCCAAGCTACCGTCACAGATACGCAGTATTTT. Its translation: CASSQATVTDTQYF.

The chain has TRBV27 and TRBJ1-1; D unclear. The CDR3 extends over 15 amino acids. Germline V gene sequence: CDR1 MNHEY, CDR2 SMNVEV (reference sequence). The V and J ends lost 6 bases and 0 bases respectively, with 14 bases between them. CDR3 nucleotide sequence: TGTGCCAGCAGCCCCCTTTTTACGGTGAACACTGAAGCTTTCTTT. It encodes CASSPLFTVNTEAFF.

The chain is built from TRBV18 and TRBJ1-1; TRBD1 aligns across 11 bases. Losses at the gene ends were 3 bases for V and 4 bases for J; bases not matched to a gene: 4. Germline V CDR1 and CDR2: KGHSH, LQKENI. The CDR3 totals 15 residues. The CDR3 region is CASSPLGQGATEAFF. For the CDR3, the DNA is TGTGCCAGCTCACCCCTCGGACAGGGGGCCACTGAAGCTTTCTTT.

The V gene is TRBV10-2, the J gene TRBJ2-5, with 9 nucleotides matching TRBD2. With V trimmed by 5 bases and J by 2 bases, 6 bases remained unmatched. The CDR3 covers 15 residues. The V gene's germline CDR1 is WSHSY and CDR2 SAAADI. CDR3 region: CASSRTSAMQETQYF. The DNA of the CDR3 is TGCGCCAGCAGTAGGACTAGCGCGATGCAAGAGACCCAGTACTTC.

CDR3 sequence: CASSLTGPGGQPQHF. The CDR3 DNA reads TGTGCCAGTAGTTTAACCGGGCCCGGAGGTCAGCCCCAGCATTTT. This chain links TRBV19 with TRBJ1-5; D not resolved. The V gene's germline CDR1 is LNHDA and CDR2 SQIVND (reference sequence). The CDR3 extends over 15 amino acids. V lost 5 bases and J 6 bases, leaving 17 bases between the germline ends.

The rearrangement links TRBV10-3 to TRBJ2-1, with D possibly matching TRBD1 (5 bases). Germline V gene data show CDR1 as ENHRY and CDR2 as SYGVKD. This CDR3 region has 13 residues. Trimming took 7 bases from V and 5 from J, leaving 12 bases between them. The CDR3 sequence: CAIKGAPDNEQFF. The CDR3 DNA sequence: TGTGCCATCAAAGGGGCACCGGACAATGAGCAGTTCTTC.

The chain recombines TRBV15 with TRBJ1-5; perhaps TRBD1 as D (6 bases). CDR3 length equals 15 residues. The germline V and J ends were trimmed by 0 bases and 5 bases, with 11 bases remaining between them. Germline loops: CDR1 LNHNV, CDR2 YYDKDF (reference sequence). The CDR3 DNA sequence: TGTGCCACCAGCAGAGATGGGGCAGGGGATCAGCCCCAGCATTTT. This codes for CATSRDGAGDQPQHF.

V and J are TRBV20-1 and TRBJ2-7, with 10 bases identical to TRBD1. Germline-derived CDR1 and CDR2 are DFQATT and SNEGSKA (reference sequence). Trimming at V came to 7 bases and at J to 4 bases, leaving 1 base not matched to a gene. This CDR3 is built from 11 residues. CDR3 region: CSGDRGYEQYF. The DNA for the CDR3 is TGCAGTGGGGACAGGGGTTACGAGCAGTACTTC.

By frequency in the sample, this clone is large (0.1 to 1%). The J gene is TRBJ1-1, the V gene TRBV28; possible D gene TRBD1, 6 bases. CDR1 is MDHEN, CDR2 SYDVKM, per germline. The ends were cut back, 8 bases at V and 4 bases at J, with 17 bases in the middle. The CDR3 is 14 residues long. The CDR3 DNA sequence: TGTGCCAGCGGATACCTAACAGGGAGCACTGAAGCTTTCTTT. It codes for CASGYLTGSTEAFF.

The chain couples TRBV9 to TRBJ2-5; perhaps TRBD2 as D (6 bases). The CDR3 is 15 amino acids. Trimming cost V 0 bases and J 5 bases, with 14 bases left between them. CDR1 and CDR2 (germline): SGDLS, YYNGEE. CDR3 in amino acids: CASSVGVGGSETQYF. In nucleotides, the CDR3 is TGTGCCAGCAGCGTAGGTGTGGGAGGTAGTGAGACCCAGTACTTC.

The chain combines TRBV9 with TRBJ2-7; 7 bases fit TRBD1. This CDR3 spans 14 amino acids. V lost 4 bases, J lost 5 bases, and 9 bases stayed unmatched. CDR1 SGDLS and CDR2 YYNGEE come from the germline V gene. CDR3 sequence reads: CASSKMTGTDEQYF. CDR3 coding DNA: TGTGCCAGCAGCAAGATGACAGGGACCGACGAGCAGTACTTC.

The chain couples TRBV4-3 to TRBJ1-5, with D maybe TRBD1 (6 bases). The V gene's germline CDR1 is LGHNA and CDR2 YSLEER. The V and J ends lost 4 bases and 4 bases respectively, with 11 bases between them. The CDR3 length is 14 residues. In DNA, the CDR3 is TGCGCCAGCAGCCCAACAGGGACAAATCAGCCCCAGCATTTT. This gives the protein CASSPTGTNQPQHF.

The chain has TRBV28 and TRBJ2-3, with 15 bases that match TRBD2. CDR1 is MDHEN, CDR2 SYDVKM, per germline. Losses at the gene ends were 5 bases for V and 5 bases for J; bases not matched to a gene: 5. The CDR3 extends over 16 amino acids. The CDR3 loop reads CASSPPGLAGGDTQYF. For the CDR3, the DNA is TGTGCCAGCAGTCCCCCGGGACTAGCGGGAGGAGATACGCAGTATTTT.

The CDR3 bases are TGTGCCAGTCAACTAGCGGGGGACAATGAGCAGTTCTTC. Translating it yields CASQLAGDNEQFF. This rearrangement joins TRBV27 to TRBJ2-1; 11 bases agree with TRBD2. Germline V gene sequence: CDR1 MNHEY, CDR2 SMNVEV (reference sequence). The V gene end was trimmed by 9 bases and the J gene end by 5 bases; junction bases not matched to a gene: 3. There are 13 residues in the CDR3.

The V and J genes are TRBV19 and TRBJ1-1; 7 bases match TRBD1. The CDR3 length is 13 residues. Trimming took 6 bases from V and 5 from J; bases not matched to a gene: 6. From germline, CDR1 is LNHDA and CDR2 SQIVND (reference sequence). The CDR3 loop reads CASRPDRRTEAFF. Here the CDR3 DNA reads TGTGCCAGTAGACCGGACAGGCGGACTGAAGCTTTCTTT.

The chain is built from TRBV2 and TRBJ1-5; TRBD1 aligns across 10 bases. The CDR3 covers 14 residues. Germline assignment: CDR1 SNHLY and CDR2 FYNNEI. With 6 bases clipped from V and 4 bases from J, the junction kept 3 bases outside the gene matches. The CDR3 region is CASSQGQGNQPQHF. In nucleotides, the CDR3 is TGTGCCAGCAGCCAGGGACAGGGGAATCAGCCCCAGCATTTT. Full variable domain (missing parts from reference TRBV2 and TRBJ1-5): EPEVTQTPSHQVTQMGQEVILRCVPISNHLYFYWYRQILGQKVEFLVSFYNNEISEKSEIFDDQFSVERPDGSNFTLKIRSTKLEDSAMYFCASSQGQGNQPQHFGDGTRLSIL.

This clone was seen only a few times. The rearrangement links TRBV5-5 to TRBJ2-2, with D perhaps matching TRBD1 (7 bases). CDR1 SGHKS and CDR2 YYEKEE come from the germline V gene (reference sequence). Deletions cut 5 bases from V and 4 bases from J, with 30 bases between. The CDR3 has 20 residues. CDR3 sequence reads: CASRRTGVIGTSSITGELFF. In nucleotides, the CDR3 is TGTGCCAGCAGACGAACAGGGGTGATCGGGACTTCCTCAATCACCGGGGAGCTGTTTTTT.

V is TRBV7-9 and J is TRBJ1-5, with 10 bases that match TRBD1. Germline V gene sequence: CDR1 SEHNR, CDR2 FQNEAQ (reference sequence). The junction had 7 bases not matched to a gene; V was cut back by 4 bases and J by 7 bases. This CDR3 has 15 amino acids. CDR3 coding DNA: TGTGCCAGCAGCTCTGGGACAGGGGCTGAGCAGCCCCAGCATTTT. This gives the protein CASSSGTGAEQPQHF.

The chain links TRBV28 to TRBJ1-2; 8 bases are a match to TRBD1. V lost 3 bases to trimming and J lost 9 bases; unmatched junction nucleotides: 18. The CDR3 spans 17 residues. Germline V gene data show CDR1 as MDHEN and CDR2 as SYDVKM. The CDR3 loop reads CASSFVFRVDRGGSYTF. As DNA, the CDR3 is TGTGCCAGCAGTTTTGTATTTCGGGTAGACAGGGGCGGCAGCTACACCTTC.

CDR3 region: CASSLHFGETQYF. For the CDR3, the DNA is TGTGCCAGCAGCTTGCATTTCGGGGAGACCCAGTACTTC. The rearrangement uses TRBV5-8 and TRBJ2-5; no definite D call. Germline V gene lookup returns CDR1 SGHTS and CDR2 YDEGEE. V gave up 1 base and J gave up 5 bases, with 9 bases separating them. The CDR3 loop spans 13 amino acids.

V is TRBV28 and J is TRBJ1-6; weak D call: TRBD1 (5 bases). The CDR3 runs to 17 residues. Trimming removed 3 bases at V and 8 bases at J, with 20 bases between. CDR1 is MDHEN, CDR2 SYDVKM, per germline. CDR3 sequence (DNA): TGTGCCAGCAGTTTGAGTCAGGGAGGATTAACGGATTCACCCCTCCACTTT. Protein sequence: CASSLSQGGLTDSPLHF.

CDR3 DNA sequence: TGTGCCAGCAGCTTTCGACAATCTGAAGCTTTCTTT. Amino acid sequence: CASSFRQSEAFF. The rearrangement uses TRBV6-5 and TRBJ1-1; D is uncertain. Germline CDR1 MNHEY, CDR2 SVGAGI. This CDR3 spans 12 amino acids. With 6 bases removed from V and 6 bases from J, the gap between germline ends came to 11 bases.

The gene calls are TRBV11-3 and TRBJ2-3; possible D gene TRBD1, 5 bases. The V gene's germline CDR1 is SGHNT and CDR2 YENEEA. This CDR3 is 17 amino acids long. V dropped 5 bases and J dropped 3 bases, with 21 bases sitting between them. This chain's CDR3 is CASSPRQSGLGTDTQYF. For the CDR3, the DNA is TGTGCCAGCAGCCCCAGACAATCAGGGTTAGGAACAGATACGCAGTATTTT.

The chain has TRBV19 and TRBJ2-1; 8 nucleotides agree with TRBD2. The CDR3 totals 16 residues. CDR1 and CDR2 from the germline V gene are LNHDA and SQIVND (reference sequence). The junction had 7 bases not matched to a gene; V was cut back by 3 bases and J by 3 bases. Here the CDR3 reads CASSMSAGGLYNEQFF. The CDR3 DNA reads as TGTGCCAGTAGTATGTCCGCGGGAGGCCTCTACAATGAGCAGTTCTTC.